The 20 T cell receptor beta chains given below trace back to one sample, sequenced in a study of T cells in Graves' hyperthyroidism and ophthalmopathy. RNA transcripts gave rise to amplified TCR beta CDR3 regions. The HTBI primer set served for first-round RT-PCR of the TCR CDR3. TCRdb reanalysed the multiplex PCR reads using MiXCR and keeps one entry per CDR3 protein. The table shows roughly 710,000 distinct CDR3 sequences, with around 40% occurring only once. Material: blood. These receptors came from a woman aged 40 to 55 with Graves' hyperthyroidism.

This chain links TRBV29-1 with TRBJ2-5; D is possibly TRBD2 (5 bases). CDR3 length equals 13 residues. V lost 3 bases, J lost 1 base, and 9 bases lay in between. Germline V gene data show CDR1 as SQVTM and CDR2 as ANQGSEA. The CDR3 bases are TGCAGCGTTGAGCGAGGGTTCCAAGAGACCCAGTACTTC. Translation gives CSVERGFQETQYF.

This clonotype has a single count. The CDR3 here is CSSDGTGRGQPQHF. The CDR3 DNA is TGCAGTTCTGACGGGACAGGGCGGGGACAGCCCCAGCATTTT. The chain recombines TRBV20-1 with TRBJ1-5; TRBD1 matches 9 bases. Germline assignment: CDR1 DFQATT and CDR2 SNEGSKA (reference sequence). J gave up 7 bases and V 8 bases, and 12 bases lay outside the gene matches. This CDR3 spans 14 amino acids.

CDR3 DNA sequence: TGTGCCAGTAGTATTCACCACTCTGGAAACACCATATATTTT. It is translated as CASSIHHSGNTIYF. The chain uses TRBV19 and TRBJ1-3; unclear D gene. V lost 3 bases and J lost 0, with 6 bases in between. Germline CDR1 LNHDA, CDR2 SQIVND (reference sequence). This CDR3 region has 14 residues. Together with reference TRBV19 and TRBJ1-3, the CDR3 gives the full variable domain: DGGITQSPKYLFRKEGQNVTLSCEQNLNHDAMYWYRQDPGQGLRLIYYSQIVNDFQKGDIAEGYSVSREKKESFPLTVTSAQKNPTAFYLCASSIHHSGNTIYFGEGSWLTVV.

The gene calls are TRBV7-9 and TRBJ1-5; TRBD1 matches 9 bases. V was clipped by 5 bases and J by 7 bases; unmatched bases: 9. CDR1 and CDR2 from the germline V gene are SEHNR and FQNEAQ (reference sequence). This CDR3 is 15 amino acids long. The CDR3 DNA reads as TGTGCCAGCAGCCCATGGACAGGGGCCGGGCAGCCCCAGCATTTT. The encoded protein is CASSPWTGAGQPQHF.

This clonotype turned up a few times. CDR3 coding DNA: TGTGCCAGCAGCTTAAGTAGCGGTGTACGTGATGGCTACACCTTC. It translates to CASSLSSGVRDGYTF. The genes are TRBV7-9 and TRBJ1-2; no definite D call. The V end was cut by 2 bases, the J end by 6 bases, with 16 bases between. The CDR3 covers 15 residues. From germline, CDR1 is SEHNR and CDR2 FQNEAQ (reference sequence).

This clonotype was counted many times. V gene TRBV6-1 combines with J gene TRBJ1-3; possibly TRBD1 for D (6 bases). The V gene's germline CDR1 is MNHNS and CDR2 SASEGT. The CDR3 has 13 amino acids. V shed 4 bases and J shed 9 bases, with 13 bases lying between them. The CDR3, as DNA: TGTGCCAGCAGTGGGGACACCTTAGGCACCATATATTTT. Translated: CASSGDTLGTIYF.

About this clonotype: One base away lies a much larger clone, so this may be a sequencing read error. In nucleotides, the CDR3 is TGTGCCAGCAGTGAACCAGCGGCACCCCAAGAGACCCAGTACTTC. This encodes CASSEPAAPQETQYF. The rearrangement links TRBV2 to TRBJ2-5; D might be TRBD2 (5 bases). The CDR3 runs 15 residues. CDR1 SNHLY and CDR2 FYNNEI come from the germline V gene. The V end lost 2 bases, the J end lost 1 base, and 11 bases lay between the germline ends.

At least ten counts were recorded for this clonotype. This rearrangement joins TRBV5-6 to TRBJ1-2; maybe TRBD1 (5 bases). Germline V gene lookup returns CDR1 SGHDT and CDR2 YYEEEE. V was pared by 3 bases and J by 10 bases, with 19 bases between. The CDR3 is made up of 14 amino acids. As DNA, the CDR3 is TGTGCCAGCAGCTCAGTCCCGGGACGGGCCATCTACACCTTC. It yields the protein CASSSVPGRAIYTF. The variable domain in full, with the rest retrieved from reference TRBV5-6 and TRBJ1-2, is DAGVTQSPTHLIKTRGQQVTLRCSPKSGHDTVSWYQQALGQGPQFIFQYYEEEERQRGNFPDRFSGHQFPNYSSELNVNALLLGDSALYLCASSSVPGRAIYTFGSGTRLTVV.

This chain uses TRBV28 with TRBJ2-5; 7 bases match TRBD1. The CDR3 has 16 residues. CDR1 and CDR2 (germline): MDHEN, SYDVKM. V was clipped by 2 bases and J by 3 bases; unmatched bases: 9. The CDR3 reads CASSLGVAQGEETQYF. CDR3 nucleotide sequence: TGTGCCAGCAGTTTAGGGGTTGCTCAGGGGGAAGAGACCCAGTACTTC.

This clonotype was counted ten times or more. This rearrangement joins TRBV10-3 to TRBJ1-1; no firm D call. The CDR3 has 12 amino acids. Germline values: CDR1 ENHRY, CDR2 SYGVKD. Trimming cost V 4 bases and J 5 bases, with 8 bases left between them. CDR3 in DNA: TGTGCCATCAGTGGGCTCGGGACTGAAGCTTTCTTT. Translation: CAISGLGTEAFF.

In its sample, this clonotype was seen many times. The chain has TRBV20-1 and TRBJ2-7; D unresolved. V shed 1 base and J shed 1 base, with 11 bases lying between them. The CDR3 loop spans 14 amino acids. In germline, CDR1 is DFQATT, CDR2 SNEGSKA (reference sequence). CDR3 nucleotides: TGCAGTGCTAGAGCCGGGTCCCGATCCTACGAGCAGTACTTC. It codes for CSARAGSRSYEQYF.

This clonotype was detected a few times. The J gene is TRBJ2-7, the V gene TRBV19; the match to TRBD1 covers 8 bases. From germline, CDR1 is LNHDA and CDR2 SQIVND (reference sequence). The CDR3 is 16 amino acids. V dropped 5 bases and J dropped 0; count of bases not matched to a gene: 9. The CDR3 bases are TGTGCCAGTAGTCCCGGGACAGGCCGTAGCTCCTACGAGCAGTACTTC. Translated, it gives CASSPGTGRSSYEQYF.

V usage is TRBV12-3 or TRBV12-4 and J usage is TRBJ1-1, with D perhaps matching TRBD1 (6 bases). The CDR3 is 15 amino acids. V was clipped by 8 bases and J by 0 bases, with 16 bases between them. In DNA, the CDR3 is TGTGCCAGCGACCTGGGGGCGGGGGTGAACACTGAAGCTTTCTTT. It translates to CASDLGAGVNTEAFF.

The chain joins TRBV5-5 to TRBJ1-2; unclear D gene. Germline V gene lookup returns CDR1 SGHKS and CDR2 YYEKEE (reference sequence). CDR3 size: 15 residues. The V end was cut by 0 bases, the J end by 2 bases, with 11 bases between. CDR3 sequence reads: CASSLGIAANYGYTF. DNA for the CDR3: TGTGCCAGCAGCTTGGGCATAGCCGCGAACTATGGCTACACCTTC.

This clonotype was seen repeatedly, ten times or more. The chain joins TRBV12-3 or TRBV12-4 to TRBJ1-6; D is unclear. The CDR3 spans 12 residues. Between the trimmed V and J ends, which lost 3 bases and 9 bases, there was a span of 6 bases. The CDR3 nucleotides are TGTGCCAGCAGTTTGAGTCGTTCACCCCTCCACTTT. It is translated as CASSLSRSPLHF.

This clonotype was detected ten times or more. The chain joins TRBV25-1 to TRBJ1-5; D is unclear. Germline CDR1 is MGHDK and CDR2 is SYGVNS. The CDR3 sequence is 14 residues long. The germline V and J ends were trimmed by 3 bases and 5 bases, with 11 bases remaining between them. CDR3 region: CASSEKGYYQPQHF. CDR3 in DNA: TGTGCCAGCAGTGAGAAAGGGTATTATCAGCCCCAGCATTTT.

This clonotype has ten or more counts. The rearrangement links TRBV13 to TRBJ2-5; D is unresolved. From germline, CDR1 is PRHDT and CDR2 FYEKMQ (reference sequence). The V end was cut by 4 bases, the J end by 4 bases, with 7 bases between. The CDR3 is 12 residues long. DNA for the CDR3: TGTGCCAGCAGCTCAACAATAGAGACCCAGTACTTC. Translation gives CASSSTIETQYF.

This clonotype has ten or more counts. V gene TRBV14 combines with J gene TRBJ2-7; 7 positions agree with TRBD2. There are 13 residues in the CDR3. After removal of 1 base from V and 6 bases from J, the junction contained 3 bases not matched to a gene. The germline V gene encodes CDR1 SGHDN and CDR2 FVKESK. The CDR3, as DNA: TGTGCCAGCAGCCAAGTCGGCGGGGGCGAGCAGTACTTC. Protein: CASSQVGGGEQYF.

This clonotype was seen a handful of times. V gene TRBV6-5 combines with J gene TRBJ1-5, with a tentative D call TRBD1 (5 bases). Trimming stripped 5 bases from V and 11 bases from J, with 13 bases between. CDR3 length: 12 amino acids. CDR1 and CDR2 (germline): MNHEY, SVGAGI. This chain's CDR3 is CASSEGRRAQHF. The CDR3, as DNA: TGTGCCAGCAGTGAGGGGAGGAGGGCCCAGCATTTT.

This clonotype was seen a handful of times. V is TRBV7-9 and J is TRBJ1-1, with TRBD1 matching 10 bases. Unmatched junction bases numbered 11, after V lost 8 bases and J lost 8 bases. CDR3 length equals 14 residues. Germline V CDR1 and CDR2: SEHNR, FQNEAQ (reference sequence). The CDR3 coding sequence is TGTGCCAGCGGGGACAGGGGCCGATGGGCGGAAGCTTTCTTT. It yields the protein CASGDRGRWAEAFF. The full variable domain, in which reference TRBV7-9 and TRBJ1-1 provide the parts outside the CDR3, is DTGVSQNPRHKITKRGQNVTFRCDPISEHNRLYWYRQTLGQGPEFLTYFQNEAQLEKSRLLSDRFSAERPKGSFSTLEIQRTEQGDSAMYLCASGDRGRWAEAFFGQGTRLTVV.